The sequence of this T cell receptor (beta chain) was determined in a study of Graves' ophthalmopathy and Graves' hyperthyroidism listed by TCRdb under 2018. A note on the overall study: Peripheral blood was collected before any treatment was given, at the time of initial diagnosis. In total, 135 blood samples were TCR-sequenced: fewer than 50 ophthalmopathy, over 70 hyperthyroidism and roughly 17 hyperthyroidism-to-ophthalmopathy patients. To explore V-J signatures distinguishing ophthalmopathy from hyperthyroidism, a discovery set of 100 patients (fewer than 45 ophthalmopathy, 57 stable hyperthyroidism) was enrolled. For independent validation, a separate cohort was made up of 18 hyperthyroidism patients plus 17 patients who later progressed from hyperthyroidism to ophthalmopathy. TCR beta repertoire signatures were used to distinguish Graves' ophthalmopathy from Graves' hyperthyroidism and to predict progression to ophthalmopathy. T-cell repertoires of thyroid tissue and blood were compared in six hyperthyroidism patients. Following sampling, methimazole starting at 30 mg daily was administered to hyperthyroidism patients, and high-dose intravenous methylprednisolone was administered to ophthalmopathy patients.

Reading the germline V gene gives CDR1 LGHNA and CDR2 YNFKEQ. The cysteine opens and the phenylalanine closes a CDR3 of 14 amino acids. Here the CDR3 DNA is all that survives: 42 bases in frame from base 1. Ophthalmopathy patients had moderately to severely active disease, Clinical Activity Score of at least 3, NOSPECS grade of at least 4, and disease duration under 3 months. Patients with other autoimmune diseases, uncontrolled infections, pregnancy or lactation were excluded. Clinical symptoms, serum thyroxine, TRAb, thyroid ultrasound and orbital computed tomography formed the basis of the diagnosis. Ficoll-Paque density gradient centrifugation was used to isolate PBMCs from around 10 ml of fresh peripheral blood. Total RNA was extracted with Trizol reagent and quality-checked on an Agilent 2100 Bioanalyzer. Broad study findings and their caveats: Most of the expanded thyroid clonotypes with a frequency above 0.001 were also detected in blood, and it was suggested that the thyroid immune response may be reflected by blood repertoires. In validation, the model predicted ophthalmopathy progression with more than 70% sensitivity and approximately 75% specificity; approximately 12 predicted patients were CT-confirmed with GO in a median of about 6.2 months. No statistical method was used to predetermine the sample size, and group allocation was not hidden from the investigators. In cross-validation, the 13-signature model distinguished ophthalmopathy from stable hyperthyroidism with approximately 90% sensitivity and around 84% specificity, while in the test set the corresponding values were 80% and 75%.

As regards this clonotype: Its binding antigen is unknown. The junction departs from the called germline gene at one end, perhaps through a read error.

For repertoire sequencing, the TCR beta CDR3 regions were amplified from RNA transcripts. HTBI primers and the Qiagen OneStep RT-PCR kit were used in a first-round RT-PCR, which was followed by a second-round multiplex PCR, size selection and purification. The libraries underwent paired-end sequencing with 100 bp reads on an Illumina HiSeq2000. In the source study's methods: SOAPnuke was used to process the reads, throwing out any read that had adapters, had uncalled bases, had a mean Phred below 15, or lacked an exact constant-primer or identifier match. COPE v1.2.5 was used to merge high-quality paired reads. Each unique nucleotide sequence was defined as a clonotype, and clonotypes were aligned to IMGT TRB V, D and J references with MiTCR v1.1. Analysis was restricted to V-J combinations with a frequency above 0.0001, which covered about 99% of repertoires. For each V-J combination, a TCR clonal expansion and chaos score was defined as the ratio of F50 clonal expansion to chaos observed in the TCRdist matrix. Welch's t-statistics and random forest were used to reduce features to about a dozen V-J combinations, which were fed into a naive Bayes classifier. The Morisita-Horn index was used to measure how similar the thyroid and blood repertoires were. TCRdb trimmed the raw reads at Q25, called clones with MiXCR and kept productive beta chains. Rows with a matching CDR3 protein are joined into one entry that keeps the most common DNA and genes. None of the V and J calls come from the authors' own analysis; TCRdb made them. In all, the sample holds about 340,000 distinct CDR3 sequences, and about 17% of those were seen once. The ten largest clones take up roughly an eighth of the sample.

The chain is assembled from TRBV4-2 and TRBJ1-1, with the D gene not clear enough to name. The sequence was collected from an adult man with Graves' ophthalmopathy. The sample was peripheral blood. The CDR3 reads as follows: CASSLVTVNTEASF. The nucleotides read TGTGCCAGCAGCCTAGTGACGGTGAACACTGAAGCTTCCTTT.